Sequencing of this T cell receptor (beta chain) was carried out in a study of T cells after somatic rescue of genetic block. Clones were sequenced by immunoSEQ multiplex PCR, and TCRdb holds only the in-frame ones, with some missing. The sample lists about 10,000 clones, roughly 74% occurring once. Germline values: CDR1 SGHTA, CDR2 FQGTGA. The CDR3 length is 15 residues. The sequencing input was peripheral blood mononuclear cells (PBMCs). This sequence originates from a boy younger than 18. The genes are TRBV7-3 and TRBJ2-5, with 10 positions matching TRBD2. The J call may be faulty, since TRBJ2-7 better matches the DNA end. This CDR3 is CASSLKTSGPYEQYF. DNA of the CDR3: TGTGCCAGCAGCTTAAAGACTAGCGGGCCGTACGAGCAGTACTTC.